The T cell receptor beta chain described here comes from a study of shared clonotypes between healthy human individuals. V dropped 6 bases and J dropped 4; count of bases not matched to a gene: 7. This CDR3 spans 15 amino acids. Germline values: CDR1 MNHNY, CDR2 SVGAGI (reference sequence). Clones were read by immunoSEQ multiplex PCR, and TCRdb kept only the in-frame ones, dropping some. This table holds a few hundred thousand clones, around 97% found once. The chain is built from TRBV6-6 and TRBJ2-1; the match to TRBD2 covers 9 bases. The sequencing sample was made of naive CD4+ T cells sorted from blood. Documented subset: CD45RA+ positively selected. The TCR was taken from a woman under 40 in good health. CDR3 nucleotides: TGTGCCAGCAGCCGAGAGCGGGAGGTATACAATGAGCAGTTCTTC. Translation gives CASSREREVYNEQFF.